This T cell receptor (beta chain) was captured by sequencing in a study of blood T cell repertoires in COVID-19. On the study more broadly: Sites across the United States, Italy and Spain contributed samples from acute and convalescent COVID-19. Sample material is recorded as cDNA or gDNA derived from T cells, B-cell-depleted T cells, or PBMCs.

Germline values: CDR1 MDHEN, CDR2 SYDVKM. The CDR3 extends over 15 amino acids. Trimming pared 10 bases from V and 0 bases from J, leaving 16 bases between. Original processing methods: Estimation of nucleated cell counts relied on the amplification of reference gene primers. The table came from immunoSEQ multiplex PCR; TCRdb's copy has only in-frame clones and leaves some out. That table supplies the V and J calls and clone size; D and trimming were determined from the DNA. The sample lists approximately 260,000 clones, 75% to 90% occurring once. Sequenced: peripheral blood. The origin of this receptor is a woman between 55 and 75 years old with active or convalescent COVID-19. This chain connects TRBV28 to TRBJ1-5; D is undetermined. The CDR3 nucleotides are TGTGCCACCTTCGGGAGGAGTAATAGCAATCAGCCCCAGCATTTT. This codes for CATFGRSNSNQPQHF. The full variable domain, completed using reference TRBV28 and TRBJ1-5, is DVKVTQSSRYLVKRTGEKVFLECVQDMDHENMFWYRQDPGLGLRLIYFSYDVKMKEKGDIPEGYSVSREKKERFSLILESASTNQTSMYLCATFGRSNSNQPQHFGDGTRLSIL.